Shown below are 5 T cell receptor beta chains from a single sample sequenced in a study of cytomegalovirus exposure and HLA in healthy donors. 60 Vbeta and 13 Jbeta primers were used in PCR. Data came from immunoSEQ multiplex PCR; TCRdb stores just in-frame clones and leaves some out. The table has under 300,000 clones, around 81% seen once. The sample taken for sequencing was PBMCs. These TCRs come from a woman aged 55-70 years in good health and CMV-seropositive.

CDR3 region: CASSYRGEQYF. The CDR3 nucleotides read TGTGCCAGCAGTTACAGGGGCGAGCAGTACTTC. The chain uses TRBV6-6 and TRBJ2-7, with D perhaps TRBD1 (5 bases). Trimming stripped 2 bases from V and 6 bases from J, with 5 bases between. The CDR3 has 11 residues. The germline V gene has CDR1 MNHNY and CDR2 SVGAGI (reference sequence).

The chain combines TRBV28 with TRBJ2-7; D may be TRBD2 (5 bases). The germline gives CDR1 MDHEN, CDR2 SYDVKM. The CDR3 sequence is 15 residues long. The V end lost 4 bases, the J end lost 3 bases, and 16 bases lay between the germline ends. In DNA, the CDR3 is TGTGCCAGCAGTTGGGCTAGCAGGCCTTACTACGAGCAGTACTTC. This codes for CASSWASRPYYEQYF.

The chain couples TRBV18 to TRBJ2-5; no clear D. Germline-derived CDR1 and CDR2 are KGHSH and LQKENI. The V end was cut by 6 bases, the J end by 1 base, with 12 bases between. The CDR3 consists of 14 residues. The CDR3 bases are TGTGCCAGCTCCCTTATGTCAGGCCAAGAGACCCAGTACTTC. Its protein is CASSLMSGQETQYF.

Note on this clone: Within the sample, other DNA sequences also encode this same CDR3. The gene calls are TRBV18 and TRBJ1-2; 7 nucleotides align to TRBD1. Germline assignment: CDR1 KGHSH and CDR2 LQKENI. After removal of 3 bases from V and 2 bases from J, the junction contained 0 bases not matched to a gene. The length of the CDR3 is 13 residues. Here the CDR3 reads CASSPDRNYGYTF. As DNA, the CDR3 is TGTGCCAGCTCACCGGACAGGAACTATGGCTACACCTTC.

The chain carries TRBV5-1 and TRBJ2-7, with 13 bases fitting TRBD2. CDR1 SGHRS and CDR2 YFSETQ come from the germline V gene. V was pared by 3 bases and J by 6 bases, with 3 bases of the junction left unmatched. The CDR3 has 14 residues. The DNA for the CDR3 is TGCGCCAGCAGCTATACTAGCGGGGGGGGCGAGCAGTACTTC. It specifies CASSYTSGGGEQYF. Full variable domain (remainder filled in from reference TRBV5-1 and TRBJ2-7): KAGVTQTPRYLIKTRGQQVTLSCSPISGHRSVSWYQQTPGQGLQFLFEYFSETQRNKGNFPGRFSGRQFSNSRSEMNVSTLELGDSALYLCASSYTSGGGEQYFGPGTRLTVT.